This TCR beta chain was obtained from a study of cytomegalovirus exposure and HLA in healthy donors. General study results and limits: A list of around 160 TCR beta chains associated with cytomegalovirus was given. In the 120 or so validation repertoires, under 95% of cluster scores exceeded 0, per a later analysis.

Clones were sequenced by immunoSEQ multiplex PCR, and TCRdb holds only the in-frame ones, with some missing. The data hold tens of thousands of clones, with nearly 98% observed a single time. Of note for this clone: Its specificity is unknown.

Trimming took 11 bases from V and 0 from J; bases not matched to a gene: 5. Germline CDR1 and CDR2: ENHRY and SYGVKD. This CDR3 has 15 residues. The TCR originated in a woman aged 18-29 years in good health and CMV-seropositive. Input material: PBMCs. V usage is TRBV10-3 and J usage is TRBJ2-6; 9 positions agree with TRBD1. This chain's CDR3 is CAAGTGSSGANVLTF. The CDR3 DNA reads TGTGCCGCCGGGACAGGGAGCTCTGGGGCCAACGTCCTGACTTTC.